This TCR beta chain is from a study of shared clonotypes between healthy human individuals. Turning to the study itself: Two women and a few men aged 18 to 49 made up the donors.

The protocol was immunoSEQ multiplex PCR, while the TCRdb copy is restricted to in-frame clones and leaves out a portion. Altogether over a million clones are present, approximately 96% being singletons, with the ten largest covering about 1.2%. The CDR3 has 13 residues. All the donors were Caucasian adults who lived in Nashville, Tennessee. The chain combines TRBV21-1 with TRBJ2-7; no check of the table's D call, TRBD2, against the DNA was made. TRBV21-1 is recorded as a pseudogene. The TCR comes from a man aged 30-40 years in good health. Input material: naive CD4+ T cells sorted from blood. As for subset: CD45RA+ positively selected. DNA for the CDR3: TGTGCCAGCAGTGTCGACTTAGGTACGAAGCAGTACTTC. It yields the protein CASSVDLGTKQYF.